What follows are 14 T cell receptor beta chains derived from one specimen sequenced in a study of cytomegalovirus exposure and HLA in healthy donors. It was with 60 Vbeta and 13 Jbeta primers that the PCR ran. Clones were read by immunoSEQ multiplex PCR, and TCRdb kept only the in-frame ones, dropping some. Found here are tens of thousands of clones; the top ten clones hold about 16%. Sequenced sample: PBMCs. The receptor source for this set is a male donor in good health and CMV-seropositive.

The V and J genes are TRBV29-1 and TRBJ1-1; TRBD1 is a possible D gene (6 bases). Germline V gene sequence: CDR1 SQVTM, CDR2 ANQGSEA. Trimming removed 3 bases from V and 4 bases from J, with 15 bases in between. CDR3 length equals 14 residues. CDR3 DNA: TGCAGCGTTGAGAACGCGGGGGCGATCACTGAAGCTTTCTTT. Translating it yields CSVENAGAITEAFF.

V gene TRBV2 combines with J gene TRBJ2-7; D is perhaps TRBD2 (5 bases). The CDR3 runs 14 residues. V lost 7 bases to trimming and J lost 5 bases, with 18 bases between them. The germline CDR1 and CDR2 sequences are SNHLY and FYNNEI. The CDR3 nucleotides are TGTGCCAGCATTTTGTCGGGCCTAGCTGACGAGCAGTACTTC. Its protein is CASILSGLADEQYF.

The chain combines TRBV4-1 with TRBJ2-1; 7 bases map to TRBD1. V lost 1 base and J lost 8; bases outside the gene matches: 8. This CDR3 comprises 15 residues. Looked up from germline, CDR1 is MGHRA and CDR2 is YSYEKL. The CDR3 sequence: CASSQGTGRGDEQFF. CDR3 coding DNA: TGCGCCAGCAGCCAAGGGACAGGACGAGGCGATGAGCAGTTCTTC.

The rearrangement links TRBV15 to TRBJ1-1; 7 positions match TRBD1. CDR3 size: 16 residues. V lost 3 bases, J lost 6 bases, and 13 bases stayed unmatched. CDR1 LNHNV and CDR2 YYDKDF come from the germline V gene (reference sequence). The CDR3 DNA is TGTGCCACCAGCAGTCTCCCCAGGGGGATCTTCGCTGAAGCTTTCTTT. This encodes CATSSLPRGIFAEAFF. Combining the CDR3 with reference TRBV15 and TRBJ1-1 gives the whole variable domain DAMVIQNPRYQVTQFGKPVTLSCSQTLNHNVMYWYQQKSSQAPKLLFHYYDKDFNNEADTPDNFQSRRPNTSFCFLDIRSPGLGDTAMYLCATSSLPRGIFAEAFFGQGTRLTVV.

The chain employs TRBV27 and TRBJ1-6; D call uncertain. V lost 7 bases and J 7 bases, leaving 14 bases between the germline ends. The CDR3 is made up of 14 amino acids. Germline loops: CDR1 MNHEY, CDR2 SMNVEV (reference sequence). The chain's CDR3 is CASKAPEWNSPLHF. CDR3 nucleotides: TGTGCCAGCAAAGCTCCCGAATGGAATTCACCCCTCCACTTT.

The chain combines TRBV4-1 with TRBJ2-1, with D maybe TRBD1 (6 bases). Trimming cost V 3 bases and J 6 bases, with 15 bases left between them. CDR1 MGHRA and CDR2 YSYEKL come from the germline V gene. CDR3 length: 15 amino acids. CDR3 protein: CASSHWDIGGNEQFF. The CDR3 region has the DNA TGCGCCAGCAGCCATTGGGACATCGGCGGCAATGAGCAGTTCTTC.

Measured by frequency, this clone is medium-sized. The gene calls are TRBV6-4 and TRBJ2-3; 7 bases align to TRBD2. The ends lost 2 bases at V and 0 bases at J; junction bases unmatched: 2. CDR3 length: 15 amino acids. Germline V CDR1 and CDR2: MRHNA, SNTAGT. The DNA for the CDR3 is TGTGCCAGCAGTGACAGAGCGGGGAGCACAGATACGCAGTATTTT. It specifies CASSDRAGSTDTQYF.

This chain joins TRBV4-1 and TRBJ1-5, with D perhaps matching TRBD1 (6 bases). The CDR3 consists of 17 residues. Germline V gene lookup returns CDR1 MGHRA and CDR2 YSYEKL. V was shortened by 0 bases and J by 4 bases, with 16 bases between the two germline ends. CDR3 residues: CASSQEAAGAENQPQHF. CDR3 DNA: TGCGCCAGCAGCCAAGAAGCTGCGGGGGCAGAGAATCAGCCCCAGCATTTT.

The rearrangement uses TRBV28 and TRBJ1-1, with D uncertain. V lost 5 bases to trimming and J lost 4 bases, with 20 bases between them. CDR1 and CDR2 (germline): MDHEN, SYDVKM. The CDR3 is made up of 16 amino acids. The CDR3 nucleotides are TGTGCCAGCAGTATTCACCCCGGCGGGTTTGGCACTGAAGCTTTCTTT. Its translation is CASSIHPGGFGTEAFF.

This chain uses TRBV27 with TRBJ1-2, with 10 bases matching TRBD1. The CDR3 runs 15 residues. J was trimmed by 8 bases and V by 2 bases; bases with no gene match: 8. The germline gives CDR1 MNHEY, CDR2 SMNVEV (reference sequence). The CDR3 loop is CASSLQWTGGGGYTF. CDR3 nucleotide sequence: TGTGCCAGCAGTTTACAATGGACAGGGGGGGGCGGCTACACCTTC.

This chain uses TRBV9 with TRBJ2-7; TRBD1 matches at 8 bases. This CDR3 spans 15 amino acids. The junction had 4 bases not matched to a gene; V was cut back by 2 bases and J by 0 bases. CDR1 is SGDLS, CDR2 YYNGEE, per germline. CDR3 protein: CASSVGQATSYEQYF. The CDR3 DNA follows: TGTGCCAGCAGCGTGGGACAGGCCACCTCCTACGAGCAGTACTTC.

The CDR3 sequence is CASSDGTYTGELFF. The CDR3 DNA follows: TGTGCCAGCAGTGACGGGACTTACACCGGGGAGCTGTTTTTT. This sequence joins TRBV6-4 and TRBJ2-2; TRBD2 is a possible D gene (6 bases). The germline V gene has CDR1 MRHNA and CDR2 SNTAGT. Between the trimmed V and J ends, which lost 2 bases and 3 bases, there was a span of 7 bases. The CDR3 has 14 amino acids.

This chain connects TRBV5-1 to TRBJ1-2, with TRBD1 as a possible D gene (6 bases). V gave up 2 bases and J gave up 2 bases, with 13 bases separating them. This CDR3 has 15 residues. Germline CDR1 and CDR2: SGHRS and YFSETQ. The CDR3 nucleotides are TGCGCCAGCAGCTTTACAGGGTCAACCAACTATGGCTACACCTTC. It yields the protein CASSFTGSTNYGYTF.

CDR3 sequence (DNA): TGTGCCAGCTCACCGAAGGTGGAAAGGAGTGACTATGGCTACACCTTC. This gives the protein CASSPKVERSDYGYTF. This chain links TRBV18 with TRBJ1-2; the D is unclear. The CDR3 length is 16 residues. V was shortened by 3 bases and J by 3 bases, with 17 bases between the two germline ends. CDR1 is KGHSH, CDR2 LQKENI, per germline.